This T cell receptor beta chain was observed in a study of blood T cells in healthy people across ages. The second PCR ran about 6 to 11 cycles with a sample-barcoded 5' primer and J-beta primers. TCRdb passed the 5' RACE reads through MiXCR, listing each CDR3 protein once. The sample has 550,000 to 600,000 distinct CDR3 sequences; around 48% are singletons. The sample holds a few counts of this clonotype. After removal of 1 base from V and 4 bases from J, the junction contained 9 bases not matched to a gene. Germline V gene lookup returns CDR1 LNHNV and CDR2 YYDKDF (reference sequence). This CDR3 is 17 amino acids long.

The source material was blood. The sequence came from a man older than 75 in good health. V gene TRBV15 combines with J gene TRBJ2-1; 8 nucleotides line up with TRBD1. CDR3 coding DNA: TGTGCCACCAGCAGAGGGGCCGGGACAGGAAATTACAATGAGCAGTTCTTC. Amino acids: CATSRGAGTGNYNEQFF.